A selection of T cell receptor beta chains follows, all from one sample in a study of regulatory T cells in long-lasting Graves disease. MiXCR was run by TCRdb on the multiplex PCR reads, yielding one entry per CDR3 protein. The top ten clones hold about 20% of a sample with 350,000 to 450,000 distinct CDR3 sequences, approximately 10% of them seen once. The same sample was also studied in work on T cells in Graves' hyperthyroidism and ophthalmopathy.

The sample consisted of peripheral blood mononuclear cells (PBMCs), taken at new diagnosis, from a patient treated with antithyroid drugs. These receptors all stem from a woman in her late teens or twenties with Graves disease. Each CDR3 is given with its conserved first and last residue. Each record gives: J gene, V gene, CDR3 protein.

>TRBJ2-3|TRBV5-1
CASSLGLSQYF
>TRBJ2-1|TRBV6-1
CASRGPGGSSYNEQFF
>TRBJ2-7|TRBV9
CASSIGQGQTYEQYF
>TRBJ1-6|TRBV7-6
CASSLVSGNSPLHF
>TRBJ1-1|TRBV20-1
CSARDRQGQRDAFF
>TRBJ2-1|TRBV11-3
CASSSYSGSNDNEQFF
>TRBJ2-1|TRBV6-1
CASSLNTEAGGQFF
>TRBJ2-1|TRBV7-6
CASSLRQGSSYNEQFF
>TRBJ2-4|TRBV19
CASRPRGGLAGGSLAKNIQYF
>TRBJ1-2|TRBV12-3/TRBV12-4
CVSSTGVNYGYTF
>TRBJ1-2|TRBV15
CATSNGQLYGYTF
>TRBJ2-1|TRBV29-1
CSARPQTGDAYNEQFF
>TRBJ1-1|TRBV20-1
CSAEGGDVNEAFF
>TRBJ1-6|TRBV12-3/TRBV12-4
CASSLRSGSLHF
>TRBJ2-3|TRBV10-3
CAIRRLAESIDTQYF
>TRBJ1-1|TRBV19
CASSGTDVGDTEAFF
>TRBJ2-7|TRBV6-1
CASSGPREQYF
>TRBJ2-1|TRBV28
CASSLWRTNLRDEQFF
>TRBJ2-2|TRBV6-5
CASSYIKRQGFIVNTGELFF
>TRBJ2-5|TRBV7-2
CASTTDTQETQYF
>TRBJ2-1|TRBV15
CATSRNKGAAYNEQFF
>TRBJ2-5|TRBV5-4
CASSPGDSVGETQYF
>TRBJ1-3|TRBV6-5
CASSSLGQALSSGNTIYF
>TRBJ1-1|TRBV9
CASSPELSAAEAFF
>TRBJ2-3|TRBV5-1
CASSSSRDRGDADTQYF
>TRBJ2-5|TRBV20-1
CSAQTRTQETQYF
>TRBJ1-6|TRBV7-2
CASSLRTGTFNSYNSPLHF
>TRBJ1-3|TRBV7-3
CASRKGMRDRPLSSGNTIYF
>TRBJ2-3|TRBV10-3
CAISERGRDTQYF
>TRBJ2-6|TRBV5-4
CASSSRGAGANVLTF
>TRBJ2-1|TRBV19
CASSLNYNEQFF
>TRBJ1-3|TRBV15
CATSRATGNTIYF
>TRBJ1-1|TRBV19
CATKGAGQDFIMNTEAFF
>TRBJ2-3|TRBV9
CASSAGQGLLTDTQYF
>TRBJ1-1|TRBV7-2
CASSLVDEAFF
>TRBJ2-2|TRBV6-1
CASSPPPAESGTGELFF
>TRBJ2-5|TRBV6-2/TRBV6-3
CASSYGLETQYF
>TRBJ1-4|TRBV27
CASSFLPGQGKLFF
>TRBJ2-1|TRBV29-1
CSVRVEYYNEQFF
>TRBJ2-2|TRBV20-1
CSARGGLAGGLTGELFF
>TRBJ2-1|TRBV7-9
CASTGQVGEQFF
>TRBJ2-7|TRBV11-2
CASSLDRGGPYEQYF
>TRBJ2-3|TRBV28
CASRHQGTDTQYF
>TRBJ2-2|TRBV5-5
CASSLVPAPGELFF
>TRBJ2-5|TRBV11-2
CASSSPGTGYQETQYF
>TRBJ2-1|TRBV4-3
CASSQERYGPYNEQFF
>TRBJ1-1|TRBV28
CASSFFRGMNTEAFF
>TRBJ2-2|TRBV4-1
CASSSPERGTGELFF
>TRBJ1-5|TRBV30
CAWQDSHNQPQHF
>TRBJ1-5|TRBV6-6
CASSYSGAYSNQPQHF
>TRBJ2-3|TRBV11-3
CASSLSGATQYF
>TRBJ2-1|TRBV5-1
CASSFSEMSYNEQFF